These T cell receptor beta chains were read from a single sample in a study of cytomegalovirus exposure and HLA in healthy donors. The data were produced by immunoSEQ multiplex PCR, yet TCRdb's version contains in-frame clones alone and is incomplete. The sample shows roughly 260,000 clones, about 90% of them seen only once. Sample: PBMCs. The receptor set was obtained from a woman aged 18-29 years in good health and CMV-seronegative. CDR3s include the opening cysteine and the closing phenylalanine or tryptophan. Each record gives: D gene, J gene, V gene, clone size, CDR3 DNA, CDR3 protein. D genes are given only for firm matches. A clone size is listed for some rows: how often the clone was seen (once, few, many), or a class if it is expanded.

d_call: TRBD1; j_call: TRBJ2-5; v_call: TRBV19; clone_size: .; cdr3_nt: TGTGCCAGTAGTCTCGGACAGGGGGTTGAGACCCAGTACTTC; cdr3_aa: CASSLGQGVETQYF
d_call: .; j_call: TRBJ1-6; v_call: TRBV30; clone_size: .; cdr3_nt: TGTGCCTGGAGGCAAACAGGGCAGAATTCACCCCTCCACTTT; cdr3_aa: CAWRQTGQNSPLHF
d_call: TRBD1; j_call: TRBJ1-4; v_call: TRBV6-1; clone_size: .; cdr3_nt: TGTGCCAGCAGTCGCGAAGGACAGGTTAATGAAAAACTGTTTTTT; cdr3_aa: CASSREGQVNEKLFF
d_call: .; j_call: TRBJ2-1; v_call: TRBV7-3; clone_size: .; cdr3_nt: TGTGCCAGCAGCTCTGGGGGGTACAATGAGCAGTTCTTC; cdr3_aa: CASSSGGYNEQFF
d_call: .; j_call: TRBJ1-4; v_call: TRBV5-1; clone_size: .; cdr3_nt: TGCGCCAGCAGCTTGGTACCCAAACGGGGTGAAAAACTGTTTTTT; cdr3_aa: CASSLVPKRGEKLFF
d_call: .; j_call: TRBJ2-5; v_call: TRBV5-8; clone_size: once; cdr3_nt: TGTGCCAGCAGCTTGCTGTCAGGCCAAGAGACCCAGTACTTC; cdr3_aa: CASSLLSGQETQYF
d_call: TRBD2; j_call: TRBJ2-3; v_call: TRBV10-1; clone_size: .; cdr3_nt: TGCGCCAGCAGTACGGCTAGCGGGGATGATACGCAGTATTTT; cdr3_aa: CASSTASGDDTQYF
d_call: .; j_call: TRBJ2-5; v_call: TRBV30; clone_size: .; cdr3_nt: TGTGCCTGGGGAACAGGGTACCAAGAGACCCAGTACTTC; cdr3_aa: CAWGTGYQETQYF
d_call: TRBD2; j_call: TRBJ2-3; v_call: TRBV7-7; clone_size: .; cdr3_nt: TGTGCCAGCAGCTTAACTAGCGGCATAACAGATACGCAGTATTTT; cdr3_aa: CASSLTSGITDTQYF
d_call: .; j_call: TRBJ2-4; v_call: TRBV5-6; clone_size: .; cdr3_nt: TGTGCCAGCAGCTTGATAACGCTAAAAAACATTCAGTACTTC; cdr3_aa: CASSLITLKNIQYF
d_call: .; j_call: TRBJ2-1; v_call: TRBV7-8; clone_size: .; cdr3_nt: TGTGCCAGCAACCCACTATTGCGGGGGCACCGGCTTACGGGCTACAATGAGCAGTTCTTC; cdr3_aa: CASNPLLRGHRLTGYNEQFF
d_call: TRBD2; j_call: TRBJ2-1; v_call: TRBV7-2; clone_size: .; cdr3_nt: TGTGCCAGCAGCCCATACCGAAGTCGGGGGGGCTACAATGAGCAGTTCTTC; cdr3_aa: CASSPYRSRGGYNEQFF
d_call: .; j_call: TRBJ1-4; v_call: TRBV5-8; clone_size: .; cdr3_nt: TGTGCCAGCAGCTTCACTACTGGGTATGCAACTAATGAAAAACTGTTTTTT; cdr3_aa: CASSFTTGYATNEKLFF
d_call: .; j_call: TRBJ2-3; v_call: TRBV9; clone_size: .; cdr3_nt: TGTGCCAGCACCCCTATGGGGGGGGCGCCAGATACGCAGTATTTT; cdr3_aa: CASTPMGGAPDTQYF
d_call: .; j_call: TRBJ1-2; v_call: TRBV21-1; clone_size: .; cdr3_nt: TGTGCCAGCTGGCTGAGGACAGGGGCCTATGGCTACACCTTC; cdr3_aa: CASWLRTGAYGYTF
d_call: TRBD1; j_call: TRBJ1-2; v_call: TRBV5-1; clone_size: .; cdr3_nt: TGCGCCAGCAGCTTGCAGGGGGCAGAGGGCTACACCTTC; cdr3_aa: CASSLQGAEGYTF
d_call: TRBD2; j_call: TRBJ2-5; v_call: TRBV2; clone_size: .; cdr3_nt: TGTGCCAGCAGTGTATTGTCGGGGGGGCAAGAGACCCAGTACTTC; cdr3_aa: CASSVLSGGQETQYF
d_call: TRBD1; j_call: TRBJ1-1; v_call: TRBV5-6; clone_size: .; cdr3_nt: TGTGCCAGCAGCTTGGGACAGGGATGGGCGGTTGAAGCTTTCTTT; cdr3_aa: CASSLGQGWAVEAFF
d_call: TRBD1; j_call: TRBJ1-3; v_call: TRBV2; clone_size: .; cdr3_nt: TGTGCCAGCAGATCAGGACAGGGAATCTCTGGAAACACCATATATTTT; cdr3_aa: CASRSGQGISGNTIYF
d_call: .; j_call: TRBJ2-2; v_call: TRBV7-9; clone_size: .; cdr3_nt: TGTGCCAGCACCGACAGCCGGGACACCTACCTGAACACCGGGGAGCTGTTTTTT; cdr3_aa: CASTDSRDTYLNTGELFF
d_call: .; j_call: TRBJ2-7; v_call: TRBV6-6; clone_size: .; cdr3_nt: TGTGCCAGCACCAAGGGAGCATCCGAGCAGTACTTC; cdr3_aa: CASTKGASEQYF
d_call: TRBD1; j_call: TRBJ2-7; v_call: TRBV9; clone_size: .; cdr3_nt: TGTGCCAGCAGCGCGACAGGGGCCTACGAGCAGTACTTC; cdr3_aa: CASSATGAYEQYF
d_call: .; j_call: TRBJ2-3; v_call: TRBV15; clone_size: once; cdr3_nt: TGTGCCACCACGGGGACAGATACGCAGTATTTT; cdr3_aa: CATTGTDTQYF
d_call: TRBD2; j_call: TRBJ2-3; v_call: TRBV5-1; clone_size: .; cdr3_nt: TGCGCCAGCACCCTCTCGACTAGCGGGGCAGATACGCAGTATTTT; cdr3_aa: CASTLSTSGADTQYF
d_call: .; j_call: TRBJ1-5; v_call: TRBV7-2; clone_size: .; cdr3_nt: TGTGCCAGCAGCTCGTCGACTCATCAGCCCCAGCATTTT; cdr3_aa: CASSSSTHQPQHF
d_call: TRBD2; j_call: TRBJ2-3; v_call: TRBV11-3; clone_size: .; cdr3_nt: TGTGCCAGCAGCTTAACTAGCGGGGGGACAGATACGCAGTATTTT; cdr3_aa: CASSLTSGGTDTQYF
d_call: .; j_call: TRBJ1-2; v_call: TRBV6-5; clone_size: .; cdr3_nt: TGTGCCAGCAGTAAACAGGGACATGGCTACACCTTC; cdr3_aa: CASSKQGHGYTF
d_call: .; j_call: TRBJ2-2; v_call: TRBV4-1; clone_size: .; cdr3_nt: TGCGCCAGCAGCCAAAAGCCCGGGGAGCTGTTTTTT; cdr3_aa: CASSQKPGELFF
d_call: .; j_call: TRBJ1-5; v_call: TRBV5-1; clone_size: .; cdr3_nt: TGCGCCAGCAGCTTGGAAGGGGTAAGCAATCAGCCCCAGCATTTT; cdr3_aa: CASSLEGVSNQPQHF
d_call: TRBD1; j_call: TRBJ1-4; v_call: TRBV28; clone_size: .; cdr3_nt: TGTGCCAGCAGTTTCCAGGGGGCGCGTGGAAAACTGTTTTTT; cdr3_aa: CASSFQGARGKLFF
d_call: TRBD2; j_call: TRBJ2-1; v_call: TRBV27; clone_size: .; cdr3_nt: TGTGCCAGCAGTTTCTTTCCAGCGGGGGGGGACAATGAGCAGTTCTTC; cdr3_aa: CASSFFPAGGDNEQFF
d_call: .; j_call: TRBJ2-7; v_call: TRBV19; clone_size: .; cdr3_nt: TGTGCCAGTAGTATAGGTAAGACAGGTCTATCCTACGAGCAGTACTTC; cdr3_aa: CASSIGKTGLSYEQYF
d_call: .; j_call: TRBJ1-1; v_call: TRBV4-3; clone_size: .; cdr3_nt: TGCGCCAGCAGCCAAGGCGTTCCCGGTCAAGCGAACACTGAAGCTTTCTTT; cdr3_aa: CASSQGVPGQANTEAFF
d_call: .; j_call: TRBJ2-2; v_call: TRBV10-1; clone_size: few; cdr3_nt: TGCGCCAGCAGTGAGTCGAGGGGGGGCCTGACCGGGGAGCTGTTTTTT; cdr3_aa: CASSESRGGLTGELFF
d_call: TRBD2; j_call: TRBJ2-2; v_call: TRBV27; clone_size: once; cdr3_nt: TGTGCCAGCAGTATACTAGCGGGGGACCTCACCGGGGAGCTGTTTTTT; cdr3_aa: CASSILAGDLTGELFF
d_call: .; j_call: TRBJ1-5; v_call: TRBV27; clone_size: .; cdr3_nt: TGTGCCAGCAGTTTTAGGTCCGGGCGGGCAACCGGCCCCCAGCATTTT; cdr3_aa: CASSFRSGRATGPQHF
d_call: .; j_call: TRBJ2-4; v_call: TRBV11-1; clone_size: .; cdr3_nt: TGTGCCAGCAGCTCGGCCCCTTCAGGAAACATTCAGTACTTC; cdr3_aa: CASSSAPSGNIQYF
d_call: TRBD1; j_call: TRBJ2-2; v_call: TRBV2; clone_size: .; cdr3_nt: TGTGCCAGCAGGGGGACAGGCGCGAACACCGGGGAGCTGTTTTTT; cdr3_aa: CASRGTGANTGELFF
d_call: TRBD1; j_call: TRBJ2-7; v_call: TRBV7-9; clone_size: once; cdr3_nt: TGTGCCAGCAGCCAGGGGACAGCCTACGAGCAGTACTTC; cdr3_aa: CASSQGTAYEQYF
d_call: .; j_call: TRBJ1-4; v_call: TRBV30; clone_size: .; cdr3_nt: TGTGCCTGGAGTGGGCAGGGTAAAGAAAAACTGTTTTTT; cdr3_aa: CAWSGQGKEKLFF
d_call: TRBD1; j_call: TRBJ2-7; v_call: TRBV18; clone_size: .; cdr3_nt: TGTGCCAGCTCACTGGGGCCGGGACAGGTGTACGAGCAGTACTTC; cdr3_aa: CASSLGPGQVYEQYF
d_call: TRBD1; j_call: TRBJ1-4; v_call: TRBV7-2; clone_size: .; cdr3_nt: TGTGCCAGCAGGGTCCTGACAGGGTCGGGAAAACTGTTTTTT; cdr3_aa: CASRVLTGSGKLFF
d_call: .; j_call: TRBJ1-2; v_call: TRBV5-1; clone_size: once; cdr3_nt: TGCGCCAGCAGCTTGCCCGAGGGGGAAATAGAGGTGGCAGTCGAGGGCTACACCTTC; cdr3_aa: CASSLPEGEIEVAVEGYTF
d_call: .; j_call: TRBJ1-2; v_call: TRBV6-5; clone_size: few; cdr3_nt: TGTGCCAGCAGATTGAACCGAAGATCGGACTATGGCTACACCTTC; cdr3_aa: CASRLNRRSDYGYTF
d_call: .; j_call: TRBJ2-7; v_call: TRBV11-2; clone_size: .; cdr3_nt: TGTGCCAGCAGCTTACAGGGCCAGAGCTCCTACGAGCAGTACTTC; cdr3_aa: CASSLQGQSSYEQYF
d_call: .; j_call: TRBJ1-2; v_call: TRBV28; clone_size: .; cdr3_nt: TGTGCCAGCAGTTTAAGGGGGAGGGGGAAAAACTATGGCTACACCTTC; cdr3_aa: CASSLRGRGKNYGYTF
d_call: .; j_call: TRBJ1-2; v_call: TRBV7-2; clone_size: .; cdr3_nt: TGTGCCAGCAGCTTATACACCTCAGGGGCAAGTAACTATGGCTACACCTTC; cdr3_aa: CASSLYTSGASNYGYTF
d_call: TRBD1; j_call: TRBJ2-7; v_call: TRBV28; clone_size: .; cdr3_nt: TGTGCCAGCAGTTTAGGACAGGCAATAATCTACGAGCAGTACTTC; cdr3_aa: CASSLGQAIIYEQYF
d_call: .; j_call: TRBJ1-6; v_call: TRBV6-5; clone_size: .; cdr3_nt: TGTGCCAGCAGTTACTCAGGGGGATTCGGATCACCCCTCCACTTT; cdr3_aa: CASSYSGGFGSPLHF
d_call: .; j_call: TRBJ2-7; v_call: TRBV27; clone_size: .; cdr3_nt: TGTGCCAGCAGCTCCTTCGTGGGGGGCTCCTACGAGCAGTACTTC; cdr3_aa: CASSSFVGGSYEQYF
d_call: TRBD2; j_call: TRBJ2-1; v_call: TRBV5-1; clone_size: .; cdr3_nt: TGCGCCAGCAGCTTGGCGGGACTAGCATACAATGAGCAGTTCTTC; cdr3_aa: CASSLAGLAYNEQFF
d_call: .; j_call: TRBJ2-7; v_call: TRBV6-5; clone_size: .; cdr3_nt: TGTGCCAGCTTCCGGGACTACGAGCAGTACTTC; cdr3_aa: CASFRDYEQYF
d_call: TRBD1; j_call: TRBJ1-1; v_call: TRBV10-3; clone_size: .; cdr3_nt: TGTGCCATCAGTATCGAACAGGGGAACGCTGAAGCTTTCTTT; cdr3_aa: CAISIEQGNAEAFF